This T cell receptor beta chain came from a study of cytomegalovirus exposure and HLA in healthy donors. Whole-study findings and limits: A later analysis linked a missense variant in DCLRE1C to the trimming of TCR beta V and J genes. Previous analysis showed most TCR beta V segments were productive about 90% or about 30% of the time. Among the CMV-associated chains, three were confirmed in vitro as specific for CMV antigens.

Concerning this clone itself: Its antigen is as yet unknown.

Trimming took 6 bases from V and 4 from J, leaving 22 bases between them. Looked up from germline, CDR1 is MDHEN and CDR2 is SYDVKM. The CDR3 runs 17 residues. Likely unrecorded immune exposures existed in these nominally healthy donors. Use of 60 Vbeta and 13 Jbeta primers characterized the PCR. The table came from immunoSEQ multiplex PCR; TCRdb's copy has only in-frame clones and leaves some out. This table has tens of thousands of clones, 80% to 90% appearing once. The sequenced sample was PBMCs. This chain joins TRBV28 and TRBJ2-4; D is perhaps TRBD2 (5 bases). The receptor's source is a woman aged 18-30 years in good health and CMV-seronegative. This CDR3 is CASSQFAIEGAKNIQYF. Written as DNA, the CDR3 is TGTGCCAGCAGCCAATTCGCAATTGAGGGAGCTAAAAACATTCAGTACTTC.